These 12 T cell receptor beta chains came from one sample sequenced in a study of shared clonotypes between healthy human individuals. The data were produced by immunoSEQ multiplex PCR, yet TCRdb's version contains in-frame clones alone and is incomplete. The data show 980,000 or so clones, roughly 72% seen once. Sequenced sample: memory CD4+ T cells sorted from blood. The subset: CD45RA-negative fraction. Receptor source: a man younger than 35 in good health.

This sequence joins TRBV9 and TRBJ2-1; the D gene is possibly TRBD2 (5 bases). Germline CDR1 and CDR2: SGDLS and YYNGEE. The CDR3 is 15 residues long. The V and J ends lost 0 bases and 4 bases respectively, with 11 bases between them. CDR3 protein: CASSVDGNVYNEQFF. As DNA, the CDR3 is TGTGCCAGCAGCGTAGACGGGAACGTATACAATGAGCAGTTCTTC.

The genes are TRBV10-3 and TRBJ2-5; 7 bases agree with TRBD1. Germline V gene data show CDR1 as ENHRY and CDR2 as SYGVKD. CDR3 length: 15 residues. J gave up 0 bases and V 10 bases, and 11 bases lay outside the gene matches. This CDR3 is CASRQGNTNQETQYF. Written as DNA, the CDR3 is TGTGCCAGCAGACAGGGAAACACAAACCAAGAGACCCAGTACTTC.

V is TRBV6-1 and J is TRBJ2-5; no definite D call. The CDR3 contains 14 residues. V was clipped by 3 bases and J by 2 bases, with 10 bases between them. Germline assignment: CDR1 MNHNS and CDR2 SASEGT. In nucleotides, the CDR3 is TGTGCCAGCAGTGAGTCATGGTTACAAGAGACCCAGTACTTC. Protein sequence: CASSESWLQETQYF.

CDR3 DNA: TGTGCCAGCAGCAGCCGAGCGGGGCTAACCTATGGCTACACCTTC. This sequence encodes CASSSRAGLTYGYTF. The chain joins TRBV21-1 to TRBJ1-2. TRBV21-1 is designated a pseudogene. The CDR3 contains 15 residues.

This chain links TRBV19 with TRBJ2-7; D is undetermined. Trimming pared 7 bases from V and 0 bases from J, leaving 10 bases between. The length of the CDR3 is 13 residues. CDR1 and CDR2 (germline): LNHDA, SQIVND (reference sequence). The CDR3: CASKNRNSYEQYF. The CDR3 DNA reads TGTGCCAGTAAGAACAGAAACTCCTACGAGCAGTACTTC.

The V and J genes are TRBV28 and TRBJ1-2; a weak D match, TRBD1 (5 bases). The CDR3 runs to 14 residues. The germline V and J ends were trimmed by 6 bases and 5 bases, with 16 bases remaining between them. Germline CDR1 is MDHEN and CDR2 is SYDVKM. CDR3 in DNA: TGTGCCAGCAGAGAAGACGGTCGGGGGTATGGCTACACCTTC. Translation gives CASREDGRGYGYTF.

CDR3 coding DNA: TGTGCCAGCAGCGGCGGCGGTGGGAGGGCTGAGCAGTTCTTC. It yields the protein CASSGGGGRAEQFF. This chain connects TRBV9 to TRBJ2-1; 7 bases are shared with TRBD2. The V and J ends lost 3 bases and 9 bases, in that order; junction bases with no gene match: 9. Germline CDR1 and CDR2: SGDLS and YYNGEE. The CDR3 runs to 14 residues.

This clone was seen just once. The chain recombines TRBV6-6 with TRBJ2-5; possible D gene TRBD2, 5 bases. Trimming removed 3 bases from V and 5 bases from J, with 7 bases in between. Germline V CDR1 and CDR2: MNHNY, SVGAGI (reference sequence). The CDR3 loop spans 12 amino acids. CDR3 amino acids: CASSYLAETQYF. CDR3 sequence (DNA): TGTGCCAGCAGTTATCTAGCTGAGACCCAGTACTTC.

This chain's CDR3 is CASSTGRPPSYEQYF. The CDR3 DNA is TGCGCCAGCAGTACCGGGAGACCCCCCTCCTACGAGCAGTACTTC. The gene calls are TRBV10-2 and TRBJ2-7, with a tentative D call TRBD2 (6 bases). The CDR3 loop spans 15 amino acids. Germline V gene lookup returns CDR1 WSHSY and CDR2 SAAADI. V lost 5 bases to trimming and J lost 0 bases, with 14 bases between them.

The genes are TRBV20-1 and TRBJ1-4; D gene uncertain. The CDR3 consists of 11 residues. Trimming removed 2 bases from V and 8 bases from J, with 6 bases in between. CDR1 is DFQATT, CDR2 SNEGSKA, per germline (reference sequence). CDR3 amino acids: CSARSGEKLFF. Written as DNA, the CDR3 is TGCAGTGCTAGAAGTGGCGAAAAACTGTTTTTT.

The chain is built from TRBV2 and TRBJ1-2; 8 bases are shared with TRBD1. The CDR3 sequence is 12 residues long. Germline-derived CDR1 and CDR2 are SNHLY and FYNNEI. The ends lost 9 bases at V and 7 bases at J; junction bases unmatched: 7. CDR3 residues: CASRQGWIGYTF. Here the CDR3 DNA reads TGTGCCAGTAGACAGGGGTGGATTGGCTACACCTTC.

With regard to this clone: The same CDR3 also results from other DNA sequences found in this sample. The V and J genes are TRBV6-1 and TRBJ1-5; D gene uncertain. CDR1 and CDR2 from the germline V gene are MNHNS and SASEGT. The CDR3 runs 13 residues. V was shortened by 2 bases and J by 4 bases, with 6 bases between the two germline ends. The CDR3 DNA is TGTGCCAGCAGTGAATCGGGTAATCAGCCCCAGCATTTT. Amino acid sequence: CASSESGNQPQHF.